This T cell receptor (beta chain) originates from a study of PD-1 blockade in mismatch repair-deficient tumors. On the study more broadly: Patients had about 13 mismatch repair-deficient cancer types and were previously treated and progressing.

Points on this clone: Antigen specificity is unknown.

The ends were cut back, 7 bases at V and 4 bases at J, with 19 bases in the middle. Germline V gene lookup returns CDR1 MDHEN and CDR2 SYDVKM. The CDR3 contains 16 residues. Points from the study as a whole: Tumor-resident clones, often absent from pretreatment blood, expanded after pembrolizumab and then contracted.

Mismatch repair deficiency was confirmed in all patients, by PCR or immunohistochemistry. The TCR-sequenced patients were a few responders to pembrolizumab. Libraries were prepared by immunoSEQ multiplex PCR; TCRdb keeps only in-frame clonotypes and omits some of them. This table has roughly 130,000 clones, about nine tenths appearing once. This sequence was found in an adult with mismatch repair-deficient cancer. V and J are TRBV28 and TRBJ1-4; TRBD1 is a possible D gene (5 bases). The source was peripheral blood, collected approximately 69 weeks after starting pembrolizumab. For the CDR3, the DNA is TGTGCCAGCACCGGGGAGATTGGGGGGGGTAATGAAAAACTGTTTTTT. It translates to CASTGEIGGGNEKLFF.